What follows are 9 T cell receptor beta chains derived from one specimen sequenced in a study of cytomegalovirus exposure and HLA in healthy donors (dated by TCRdb to 2016 to 2017). Receptor libraries were prepared by the immunoSEQ multiplex PCR assay. The multiplex PCR relied on a mix of 60 forward primers for TCR Vbeta segments and 13 reverse primers for TCR Jbeta segments. TCRdb holds this immuneACCESS table with in-frame rearrangements only. Some clones are missing; in checked studies, unresolved V genes explain under half, and the rest has no known cause. The sample records roughly 160,000 clones, roughly three quarters of which are singletons. The biggest ten clones account for about 2.9% of the sample. Material for sequencing was PBMCs. These receptor sequences come from a woman in her forties or fifties in good health and CMV-seropositive.

The J gene is TRBJ1-1, the V gene TRBV19; D is perhaps TRBD1 (5 bases). The V end lost 9 bases, the J end lost 3 bases, and 8 bases lay between the germline ends. Looked up from germline, CDR1 is LNHDA and CDR2 is SQIVND (reference sequence). This CDR3 has 11 amino acids. DNA for the CDR3: TGTGCCAGCCGGGGGTACACTGAAGCTTTCTTT. Translating it yields CASRGYTEAFF.

This clone appeared a single time. V is TRBV18 and J is TRBJ2-7, with 7 bases fitting TRBD1. The CDR3 has 14 residues. CDR1 and CDR2 (germline): KGHSH, LQKENI. Trimming at V came to 5 bases and at J to 2 bases, leaving 6 bases not matched to a gene. The CDR3 is CASSTTGEPYEQYF. DNA for the CDR3: TGTGCCAGCTCAACCACAGGGGAGCCCTACGAGCAGTACTTC. Together with reference TRBV18 and TRBJ2-7, the CDR3 gives the full variable domain: NAGVMQNPRHLVRRRGQEARLRCSPMKGHSHVYWYRQLPEEGLKFMVYLQKENIIDESGMPKERFSAEFPKEGPSILRIQQVVRGDSAAYFCASSTTGEPYEQYFGPGTRLTVT.

The count of this clone is one. This chain uses TRBV5-1 with TRBJ2-2; D gene unclear. The CDR3 contains 14 residues. The V end lost 4 bases, the J end lost 0 bases, and 7 bases lay between the germline ends. Germline CDR1 reads SGHRS; CDR2 reads YFSETQ. The CDR3 region is CASSADPNTGELFF. CDR3 in DNA: TGCGCCAGCAGCGCGGATCCGAACACCGGGGAGCTGTTTTTT.

This clone appeared once. The V gene is TRBV7-2, the J gene TRBJ2-4, with D tentatively TRBD1 (5 bases). Trimming removed 2 bases at V and 5 bases at J, with 16 bases between. Per the germline V gene, CDR1 is SGHTA and CDR2 is FQGNSA. The length of the CDR3 is 16 residues. The CDR3 bases are TGTGCCAGCAGCTTATTGGTAGACAGCTACGAAAACATTCAGTACTTC. This sequence encodes CASSLLVDSYENIQYF.

The gene calls are TRBV6-5 and TRBJ2-7, with TRBD1 matching 12 bases. Trimming cost V 2 bases and J 7 bases; bases outside gene matches: 9. This CDR3 region has 16 residues. Germline values: CDR1 MNHEY, CDR2 SVGAGI. The DNA of the CDR3 is TGTGCCAGCAGTTACCGCCGGGACAGGGGGCCGGGGGAGCAGTACTTC. Translated, it gives CASSYRRDRGPGEQYF.

The chain couples TRBV5-4 to TRBJ2-2; 10 bases agree with TRBD2. This CDR3 contains 15 residues. The junction had 4 bases not matched to a gene; V was cut back by 4 bases and J by 4 bases. Germline V CDR1 and CDR2: SGHNT, YYREEE (reference sequence). CDR3 region: CASSPRTSGTGELFF. CDR3 DNA: TGTGCCAGCAGCCCCCGGACTAGCGGCACCGGGGAGCTGTTTTTT.

The J gene is TRBJ2-7, the V gene TRBV7-2, with 8 bases identical to TRBD1. The CDR3 has 15 amino acids. Per the germline V gene, CDR1 is SGHTA and CDR2 is FQGNSA. J lost 2 bases, V lost 4 bases, and 7 bases had no gene match. The chain's CDR3 is CASSSTPGQAYEQYF. The CDR3 DNA reads TGTGCCAGCAGCTCCACCCCGGGACAGGCCTACGAGCAGTACTTC.

The V call is TRBV19, the J call TRBJ2-7, with TRBD1 identical over 7 bases. CDR1 and CDR2 from the germline V gene are LNHDA and SQIVND (reference sequence). This CDR3 has 14 residues. Trimming cost V 3 bases and J 4 bases; bases outside gene matches: 6. CDR3 protein: CASSIPGQEYEQYF. CDR3 sequence (DNA): TGTGCCAGTAGTATCCCAGGACAGGAGTACGAGCAGTACTTC.

The sample holds one count of this clone. This sequence joins TRBV12-5 and TRBJ2-3, with 16 bases matching TRBD2. The germline V gene encodes CDR1 LGHNT and CDR2 FRNRAP. The CDR3 consists of 18 residues. V shed 2 bases and J 5 bases; nucleotides not matched to a gene: 7. The CDR3 DNA is TGTGCTAGTGGTTTGCCGGGACTAGCGGGGGGGCGGGGAGATACGCAGTATTTT. Translating it yields CASGLPGLAGGRGDTQYF.